The 2 T cell receptor beta chains below were found in one sample sequenced in a study of blood T cells in healthy people across ages (dated by TCRdb to 2013 to 2016). The library was built by means of 5' RACE. Sequencing used an Illumina HiSeq 2500. A second PCR of roughly 6 to 11 cycles was run with a J-beta primer mix and a sample-barcoded 5' primer. Clones were called with MiXCR by TCRdb after fastp trimmed the public reads at Q25, and only in-frame beta chains were retained. Duplicate CDR3 protein sequences are folded into a single record with the most common DNA and genes. The sample table holds some 1.4 million distinct CDR3 sequences, of which 35% to 45% were seen once. Clones ranked in the top ten supply 7.9% of the sample. Sequencing used blood. The receptor set was obtained from a woman younger than 30 in good health.

The chain couples TRBV25-1 to TRBJ1-2; possible D gene TRBD1, 5 bases. This CDR3 has 15 amino acids. CDR1 MGHDK and CDR2 SYGVNS come from the germline V gene. Trimming took 0 bases from V and 5 from J, leaving 13 bases between them. The CDR3 spells CASSEYNPGRYGYTF. The DNA for the CDR3 is TGTGCCAGCAGTGAATATAACCCAGGGCGGTATGGCTACACCTTC.

J is TRBJ2-3 and V is TRBV5-1, with 11 bases matching TRBD2. V gave up 4 bases and J gave up 0 bases; unmatched junction bases: 13. Germline V gene sequence: CDR1 SGHRS, CDR2 YFSETQ. This CDR3 has 19 residues. CDR3 region: CASSGGEIGTSGSTDTQYF. The CDR3 DNA reads as TGCGCCAGCAGCGGAGGAGAGATCGGGACTAGCGGTAGCACAGATACGCAGTATTTT.